A single sample gave rise to the 2 T cell receptor beta chains below, sequenced in a study of PD-1 blockade in classical Hodgkin lymphoma. Measured with immunoSEQ multiplex PCR; TCRdb has only the in-frame clones, and not every one. The table lists roughly 32,000 clones, 80% to 95% of them singletons. As for time point: cycle 4 day 1 (C4D1), after five to seven weeks of nivolumab. Every patient was affected by relapse after autologous stem cell transplantation, while exposure to brentuximab vedotin was not uniform. Starting with thawed PBMCs, CD4+ T cells were purified by magnetic negative selection. This specimen was CD4+ T cells from blood, taken before the fourth cycle of nivolumab. All receptors come from a human donor with classical Hodgkin lymphoma.

The J gene is TRBJ2-7, the V gene TRBV7-8; unclear D gene. Trimming pared 0 bases from V and 3 bases from J, leaving 6 bases between. The CDR3 is 13 amino acids. Germline V lookup: CDR1 SGHVS, CDR2 FQNEAQ. The CDR3 coding sequence is TGTGCCAGCAGCTTAGCCTTAGGCTACGAGCAGTACTTC. Its protein product is CASSLALGYEQYF.

This sequence joins TRBV10-3 and TRBJ1-5, with 12 bases identical to TRBD1. The CDR3 runs to 18 residues. The V and J ends lost 3 bases and 4 bases, in that order; junction bases with no gene match: 10. Germline CDR1 ENHRY, CDR2 SYGVKD. The CDR3 nucleotides are TGTGCCATCAGTGACCCACTAGGGACAGGGGGCCGGAATCAGCCCCAGCATTTT. Protein product: CAISDPLGTGGRNQPQHF.